The 18 T cell receptor beta chains below come from one sample, sequenced in a study of blood T cell repertoires in COVID-19. The protocol was immunoSEQ multiplex PCR, while the TCRdb copy is restricted to in-frame clones and leaves out a portion. The sample shows about 200,000 clones, 81% of them seen only once. What was sequenced was PBMCs or T cells enriched from blood (not recorded which). All receptors derive from a woman between 45 and 65 years old with acute COVID-19.

In its sample, this clone was seen a few times. The CDR3 region has the DNA TGTGCCAGCAGTTTTTGGGAGGACAATCAGCCCCAGCATTTT. Protein: CASSFWEDNQPQHF. The chain employs TRBV28 and TRBJ1-5; unclear D gene. Germline V gives CDR1 MDHEN, CDR2 SYDVKM. The CDR3 length is 14 residues. Trimming pared 3 bases from V and 3 bases from J, leaving 9 bases between.

The V call is TRBV19, the J call TRBJ2-7; 9 nucleotides match TRBD1. CDR3 length equals 16 residues. The germline V gene has CDR1 LNHDA and CDR2 SQIVND (reference sequence). V gave up 5 bases and J gave up 6 bases; unmatched junction bases: 14. The CDR3 sequence is CASSAHPGQGAREQYF. For the CDR3, the DNA is TGTGCCAGTAGTGCCCACCCGGGACAGGGAGCGCGCGAGCAGTACTTC. The complete variable domain, with remaining parts taken from reference TRBV19 and TRBJ2-7, reads DGGITQSPKYLFRKEGQNVTLSCEQNLNHDAMYWYRQDPGQGLRLIYYSQIVNDFQKGDIAEGYSVSREKKESFPLTVTSAQKNPTAFYLCASSAHPGQGAREQYFGPGTRLTVT.

This chain links TRBV2 with TRBJ2-3; the D gene is possibly TRBD1 (5 bases). V was shortened by 6 bases and J by 5 bases, with 15 bases between the two germline ends. This CDR3 spans 14 amino acids. CDR1 and CDR2 (germline): SNHLY, FYNNEI. The CDR3 region has the DNA TGTGCCAGCAGCCCGAGATCTACAGGAGATACGCAGTATTTT. Translated: CASSPRSTGDTQYF.

This clone is a singleton in its sample. The chain couples TRBV5-1 to TRBJ2-7, with 9 bases that match TRBD2. V was clipped by 4 bases and J by 2 bases; unmatched bases: 4. This CDR3 has 14 amino acids. Germline-derived CDR1 and CDR2 are SGHRS and YFSETQ. For the CDR3, the DNA is TGCGCCAGCAGCCTTAGCGGGGGACCCTACGAGCAGTACTTC. As protein: CASSLSGGPYEQYF.

The CDR3 DNA is TGCAGCGTTGAGGGTTTGGGGACAGGGATCGGGGAGCTGTTTTTT. Its translation: CSVEGLGTGIGELFF. This rearrangement joins TRBV29-1 to TRBJ2-2, with 9 bases aligning to TRBD1. Germline V gene data show CDR1 as SQVTM and CDR2 as ANQGSEA. The CDR3 sequence is 15 residues long. With V trimmed by 3 bases and J by 7 bases, 9 bases remained unmatched.

V is TRBV4-1 and J is TRBJ2-5; the D gene is possibly TRBD1 (7 bases). Trimming shortened V by 0 bases and J by 1 base, and 12 bases separated the two germline ends. The CDR3 contains 16 residues. The germline V gene has CDR1 MGHRA and CDR2 YSYEKL. For the CDR3, the DNA is TGCGCCAGCAGCCAAGACAGGGGGGTCATCCAAGAGACCCAGTACTTC. This sequence encodes CASSQDRGVIQETQYF.

This clone was seen a few times. This sequence joins TRBV18 and TRBJ2-4; 8 bases map to TRBD1. Germline CDR1 is KGHSH and CDR2 is LQKENI. The CDR3 runs 17 residues. V was pared by 3 bases and J by 1 base, with 8 bases of the junction left unmatched. The CDR3 sequence is CASSPPTGVEAKNIQYF. The CDR3 nucleotides read TGTGCCAGCTCACCTCCGACAGGGGTCGAGGCCAAAAACATTCAGTACTTC.

This chain links TRBV19 with TRBJ2-5; D remains unclear. This CDR3 has 13 amino acids. With 4 bases removed from V and 0 bases from J, the gap between germline ends came to 6 bases. In germline, CDR1 is LNHDA, CDR2 SQIVND (reference sequence). CDR3 DNA sequence: TGTGCCAGTAGTAATTCCGACCAAGAGACCCAGTACTTC. Amino acid sequence: CASSNSDQETQYF.

The chain links TRBV11-3 to TRBJ2-7; TRBD1 matches 7 bases. CDR3 size: 16 residues. The germline CDR1 and CDR2 sequences are SGHNT and YENEEA. V lost 5 bases to trimming and J lost 1 base; unmatched junction nucleotides: 11. The CDR3 sequence: CASSTRTTGVSYEQYF. In nucleotides, the CDR3 is TGTGCCAGCAGCACCCGCACCACAGGGGTTTCCTACGAGCAGTACTTC.

The chain recombines TRBV7-8 with TRBJ1-2; weak D call: TRBD1 (5 bases). The CDR3 extends over 13 amino acids. Germline values: CDR1 SGHVS, CDR2 FQNEAQ. V was shortened by 5 bases and J by 4 bases, with 11 bases between the two germline ends. CDR3 sequence: CASSLQDSYGYTF. CDR3 bases: TGTGCCAGCAGCCTTCAAGACAGCTATGGCTACACCTTC.

The chain uses TRBV18 and TRBJ1-6; D is perhaps TRBD1 (5 bases). The V gene lost 10 bases and the J gene lost 10 bases, with 17 bases spanning the gap. CDR1 KGHSH and CDR2 LQKENI come from the germline V gene. The CDR3 contains 13 residues. The CDR3 sequence is CATQTDQTSPLHF. DNA of the CDR3: TGTGCCACCCAGACAGATCAGACATCACCCCTCCACTTT.

The chain couples TRBV9 to TRBJ2-7; 8 bases match TRBD2. CDR1 and CDR2 (germline): SGDLS, YYNGEE. The CDR3 length is 16 residues. The V gene end was trimmed by 1 base and the J gene end by 1 base; junction bases not matched to a gene: 7. The chain's CDR3 is CASSVSDSGASYEQYF. The CDR3 nucleotides are TGTGCCAGCAGCGTATCGGATAGCGGGGCTTCCTACGAGCAGTACTTC.

The genes are TRBV28 and TRBJ1-6; maybe TRBD1 (5 bases). Germline V gene data show CDR1 as MDHEN and CDR2 as SYDVKM. V was pared by 6 bases and J by 6 bases, with 15 bases between. This CDR3 has 15 amino acids. The CDR3 bases are TGTGCCAGCAGCTTGGACAATGTAGCTAATTCACCCCTCCACTTT. It specifies CASSLDNVANSPLHF. Full variable domain (outside the CDR3, taken from reference TRBV28 and TRBJ1-6): DVKVTQSSRYLVKRTGEKVFLECVQDMDHENMFWYRQDPGLGLRLIYFSYDVKMKEKGDIPEGYSVSREKKERFSLILESASTNQTSMYLCASSLDNVANSPLHFGNGTRLTVT.

This clone was observed a handful of times. This CDR3 reads CASSLEQGLINEQFF. The CDR3 DNA follows: TGTGCCAGCAGCTTGGAACAGGGATTAATTAATGAGCAGTTCTTC. The chain recombines TRBV5-4 with TRBJ2-1; perhaps TRBD1 as D (6 bases). CDR1 is SGHNT and CDR2 is YYREEE in the germline V gene (reference sequence). The V and J ends lost 0 bases and 7 bases respectively, with 14 bases between them. CDR3 size: 15 residues.

The chain has TRBV28 and TRBJ1-6, with a tentative D call TRBD1 (5 bases). The CDR3 consists of 15 residues. The V and J ends lost 1 base and 5 bases respectively, with 9 bases between them. Germline assignment: CDR1 MDHEN and CDR2 SYDVKM. The CDR3 bases are TGTGCCAGCAGTTTATCTGGGGGGGATAATTCACCCCTCCACTTT. This translates into CASSLSGGDNSPLHF. Looking up the rest from reference TRBV28 and TRBJ1-6 gives the full variable domain: DVKVTQSSRYLVKRTGEKVFLECVQDMDHENMFWYRQDPGLGLRLIYFSYDVKMKEKGDIPEGYSVSREKKERFSLILESASTNQTSMYLCASSLSGGDNSPLHFGNGTRLTVT.

The gene calls are TRBV7-2 and TRBJ2-2; 12 positions match TRBD2. The CDR3 runs 18 residues. Germline trimming cut 2 bases from V and 0 bases from J; bases unmatched to any gene: 4. Germline loops: CDR1 SGHTA, CDR2 FQGNSA. The CDR3 sequence: CASSLIRTSGANTGELFF. CDR3 in DNA: TGTGCCAGCAGCTTAATCCGGACTAGCGGGGCGAACACCGGGGAGCTGTTTTTT.

The chain links TRBV2 to TRBJ2-7, with D possibly being TRBD2 (5 bases). This CDR3 contains 14 residues. Trimming left V 5 bases short and J 7 bases short, with 18 bases between. The germline V gene encodes CDR1 SNHLY and CDR2 FYNNEI. Here the CDR3 DNA reads TGTGCCAGCAGTTCCACGGGGTCACGCTGGGAGCAGTACTTC. Translation: CASSSTGSRWEQYF. The full variable domain, completed using reference TRBV2 and TRBJ2-7, is EPEVTQTPSHQVTQMGQEVILRCVPISNHLYFYWYRQILGQKVEFLVSFYNNEISEKSEIFDDQFSVERPDGSNFTLKIRSTKLEDSAMYFCASSSTGSRWEQYFGPGTRLTVT.

On this clone: An end of the junction differs from the germline gene, which may be a read error. The rearrangement uses TRBV28 and TRBJ1-5, with 9 bases fitting TRBD1. CDR1 is MDHEN, CDR2 SYDVKM, per germline. This CDR3 is 14 amino acids long. DNA for the CDR3: TGTGCCAGCAGTTTGGGACCTGGACAGGGGTTGTTCTCTTTT. Its protein is CASSLGPGQGLFSF. The complete variable domain, with remaining parts taken from reference TRBV28 and TRBJ1-5, reads DVKVTQSSRYLVKRTGEKVFLECVQDMDHENMFWYRQDPGLGLRLIYFSYDVKMKEKGDIPEGYSVSREKKERFSLILESASTNQTSMYLCASSLGPGQGLFSFGDGTRLSIL.